Listed here are 21 T cell receptor beta chains from one sample, sequenced in a study of beta chain features in type 1 diabetes. Every isolated RNA sample was fully reverse transcribed, so sequencing captured expressed TCRB transcripts. Sequencing used immunoSEQ multiplex PCR; TCRdb keeps in-frame clones, though not all of them. The top ten clones hold approximately 0.47% of a sample with about 340,000 clones, under 8.5% of them seen once. Source material: central memory CD4+ T cells from blood. These receptors came from a woman between 18 and 29 years old in good health.

The J gene is TRBJ2-3, the V gene TRBV5-4; D not certain. V lost 5 bases, J lost 2 bases, and 12 bases lay in between. Germline CDR1 SGHNT, CDR2 YYREEE (reference sequence). The CDR3 has 14 residues. The CDR3 nucleotides are TGTGCCAGCAGAGAAGACGCGCACACAGATACGCAGTATTTT. As protein: CASREDAHTDTQYF.

This clone has just a few counts. This chain's CDR3 is CASSLARSSNTEAFF. The CDR3, as DNA: TGTGCCAGCAGCTTGGCCAGGTCATCGAACACTGAAGCTTTCTTT. The chain uses TRBV5-6 and TRBJ1-1; no firm D call. V gave up 0 bases and J gave up 1 base, with 10 bases separating them. The CDR3 is made up of 15 amino acids. In germline, CDR1 is SGHDT, CDR2 YYEEEE.

This clone occurred a few times. CDR3 sequence: CASRSGRSSYNEQFF. For the CDR3, the DNA is TGTGCCAGCAGGAGCGGGAGGAGCTCCTACAATGAGCAGTTCTTC. The rearrangement joins TRBV7-9 to TRBJ2-1; 9 bases align to TRBD2. In germline, CDR1 is SEHNR, CDR2 FQNEAQ (reference sequence). Trimming removed 6 bases from V and 0 bases from J; junction bases left unmatched: 3. CDR3 length equals 15 residues.

This clone was counted between two and nine times. The gene calls are TRBV4-3 and TRBJ2-1; 8 positions agree with TRBD2. Per the germline V gene, CDR1 is LGHNA and CDR2 is YSLEER. The CDR3 is made up of 14 amino acids. The trim removed 4 bases at V and 6 bases at J, leaving 5 bases unmatched. CDR3 nucleotide sequence: TGCGCCAGCAGCCTAGGACTAGCTTCCAATGAGCAGTTCTTC. This sequence encodes CASSLGLASNEQFF.

Only a few counts were recorded for this clone. The rearrangement uses TRBV14 and TRBJ2-2; D remains unclear. The CDR3 extends over 13 amino acids. CDR1 is SGHDN, CDR2 FVKESK, per germline. V lost 4 bases and J lost 9, with 12 bases in between. The CDR3 spells CASSLQVGRELFF. DNA for the CDR3: TGTGCCAGCAGCCTCCAGGTGGGCAGGGAGCTGTTTTTT.

This clone was observed a handful of times. The genes are TRBV19 and TRBJ2-2; D remains ambiguous. The ends were cut back, 4 bases at V and 7 bases at J, with 10 bases in the middle. The CDR3 has 13 residues. CDR1 is LNHDA, CDR2 SQIVND, per germline (reference sequence). Here the CDR3 reads CASSKGFGGELFF. DNA of the CDR3: TGTGCCAGTAGTAAAGGTTTCGGCGGGGAGCTGTTTTTT.

This clone was seen repeatedly, ten times or more. The chain uses TRBV7-2 and TRBJ2-7, with a weak D call TRBD2 (5 bases). Germline assignment: CDR1 SGHTA and CDR2 FQGNSA. The germline V and J ends were trimmed by 1 base and 0 bases, with 10 bases remaining between them. The CDR3 sequence is 15 residues long. The CDR3 DNA reads as TGTGCCAGCAGCTTAGTAGCGACCATCTCCTACGAGCAGTACTTC. Translating gives CASSLVATISYEQYF.

The chain employs TRBV18 and TRBJ1-5; 7 bases map to TRBD1. With V trimmed by 3 bases and J by 5 bases, 1 base remained unmatched. Germline lookup yields CDR1 KGHSH and CDR2 LQKENI. This CDR3 has 13 amino acids. The CDR3 bases are TGTGCCAGCTCACCCCAGGGGGATCAGCCCCAGCATTTT. It yields the protein CASSPQGDQPQHF.

The chain combines TRBV6-1 with TRBJ2-3; TRBD2 aligns across 10 bases. Germline V CDR1 and CDR2: MNHNS, SASEGT. This CDR3 spans 16 amino acids. Trimming removed 1 base from V and 2 bases from J; junction bases left unmatched: 3. This chain's CDR3 is CASSEGTSGFTDTQYF. In DNA form, the CDR3 reads TGTGCCAGCAGTGAAGGGACTAGCGGATTCACAGATACGCAGTATTTT.

This clone was counted only a few times. Other nucleotide sequences in the sample specify the same CDR3. The CDR3 nucleotides are TGCAGCGTTGAGGGGGGAAGTGGGGCCAACGTCCTGACTTTC. Its translation is CSVEGGSGANVLTF. The rearrangement joins TRBV29-1 to TRBJ2-6; D may be TRBD2 (6 bases). Germline assignment: CDR1 SQVTM and CDR2 ANQGSEA. V shed 3 bases and J shed 3 bases, with 9 bases lying between them. The CDR3 contains 14 residues.

The chain uses TRBV18 and TRBJ1-1; D might be TRBD1 (5 bases). Germline V gene data show CDR1 as KGHSH and CDR2 as LQKENI. V lost 5 bases, J lost 4 bases, and 14 bases lay in between. There are 14 residues in the CDR3. Written as DNA, the CDR3 is TGTGCCAGCTCAGAATCCAGGGTAGCCACTGAAGCTTTCTTT. Translated, it gives CASSESRVATEAFF.

Many counts were recorded for this clone. V is TRBV15 and J is TRBJ2-3; TRBD1 is a possible D gene (5 bases). The CDR3 contains 16 residues. The germline V and J ends were trimmed by 1 base and 3 bases, with 14 bases remaining between them. The germline V gene encodes CDR1 LNHNV and CDR2 YYDKDF (reference sequence). CDR3 in amino acids: CATSRAKGSSTDTQYF. CDR3 in DNA: TGTGCCACCAGCAGAGCAAAGGGGTCCTCTACAGATACGCAGTATTTT.

J is TRBJ2-4 and V is TRBV10-3; D possibly uses TRBD1 or TRBD2 (6 bases each). This CDR3 spans 18 amino acids. Trimming left V 5 bases short and J 0 bases short, with 20 bases between. Germline V CDR1 and CDR2: ENHRY, SYGVKD. CDR3 in amino acids: CAISSLPGGDKAKNIQYF. CDR3 bases: TGTGCCATCAGTTCACTCCCCGGCGGGGACAAAGCCAAAAACATTCAGTACTTC.

In its sample, this clone was seen a few times. This chain connects TRBV5-1 to TRBJ2-5; 7 nucleotides align to TRBD1. The CDR3 is 16 residues long. V lost 1 base, J lost 3 bases, and 9 bases stayed unmatched. Germline V gene lookup returns CDR1 SGHRS and CDR2 YFSETQ. This chain's CDR3 is CASSLTPGQLKETQYF. As DNA, the CDR3 is TGCGCCAGCAGCTTGACGCCGGGACAGTTAAAAGAGACCCAGTACTTC.

This clone appeared a few times. This chain links TRBV5-6 with TRBJ2-5; D remains unclear. The germline CDR1 and CDR2 sequences are SGHDT and YYEEEE. The CDR3 is 13 residues long. V lost 2 bases, J lost 1 base, and 6 bases lay in between. CDR3 loop: CASSLPGQETQYF. The CDR3 DNA reads TGTGCCAGCAGCTTACCGGGCCAAGAGACCCAGTACTTC.

V usage is TRBV27 and J usage is TRBJ1-5; TRBD1 might be the D (6 bases). The CDR3 length is 16 residues. The V gene's germline CDR1 is MNHEY and CDR2 SMNVEV (reference sequence). With 5 bases removed from V and 2 bases from J, the gap between germline ends came to 16 bases. CDR3 DNA sequence: TGTGCCAGCAGTACGCTAGGGGGGAGCGGCAATCAGCCCCAGCATTTT. Its protein product is CASSTLGGSGNQPQHF.

The chain recombines TRBV6-1 with TRBJ2-5, with D maybe TRBD2 (5 bases). This CDR3 has 12 residues. With 6 bases removed from V and 5 bases from J, the gap between germline ends came to 10 bases. Germline values: CDR1 MNHNS, CDR2 SASEGT. CDR3 protein: CASREGRETQYF. The CDR3 DNA follows: TGTGCCAGCAGAGAGGGCCGGGAGACCCAGTACTTC.

The CDR3 nucleotides read TGCGCCAGCAGCCAAGGGACAGGGATACGGGGCATGTTCTTC. Encoded protein: CASSQGTGIRGMFF. V and J are TRBV5-1 and TRBJ2-1; 9 bases agree with TRBD1. This CDR3 region has 14 residues. V trimming: 4 bases; J trimming: 15 bases; junction bases outside the gene matches: 14. Germline V gene lookup returns CDR1 SGHRS and CDR2 YFSETQ.

This clone showed up just a few times. The DNA for the CDR3 is TGTGCCAGCAGCTCGTTTACGGAGGCCGGGGAGCTGTTTTTT. Amino acid sequence: CASSSFTEAGELFF. The chain joins TRBV7-9 to TRBJ2-2; D perhaps matches TRBD2 (5 bases). V was pared by 4 bases and J by 6 bases, with 12 bases between. Per germline, CDR1 SEHNR and CDR2 FQNEAQ (reference sequence). The length of the CDR3 is 14 residues.

The chain is built from TRBV28 and TRBJ1-3; D may be TRBD1 (5 bases). This CDR3 is built from 15 residues. The germline gives CDR1 MDHEN, CDR2 SYDVKM. Trimming took off 3 bases at V and 1 base at J, with 10 bases between the two ends. For the CDR3, the DNA is TGTGCCAGCAGTTTCGACAGAAGTTCTGGAAACACCATATATTTT. Its protein is CASSFDRSSGNTIYF.

This clone was seen a few times. V usage is TRBV2 and J usage is TRBJ2-7; TRBD2 matches 11 bases. V shed 6 bases, J shed 1 base, and the junction held 2 bases outside the gene matches. The CDR3 extends over 14 amino acids. CDR1 SNHLY and CDR2 FYNNEI come from the germline V gene. The CDR3 loop is CASRGTSGSYEQYF. CDR3 bases: TGTGCCAGCAGGGGGACTAGCGGATCCTACGAGCAGTACTTC.